Given below is one TCR beta chain in context. The antigen it binds to is not known. It has no much larger one-base neighbor in the sample; base qualities were not kept. This sample was included in a study of blood T cell repertoires in COVID-19 (dated by TCRdb to the early 2020s). At the level of the whole study: Samples from collaborators originated in the United States, Italy and Spain and spanned both the acute and convalescent phases of COVID-19. The prospective study material was composed of cDNA or gDNA derived from T cells, B-cell-depleted T cells, or PBMCs. The dataset comprised deeply sampled blood TCRbeta repertoires from subjects exposed to, actively infected with, or recovered from COVID-19. The repertoires were released in a freely available public database meant as a resource for research on the immune response to SARS-CoV-2. Samples came from the ongoing ImmuneRACE study (first 160 participants) plus 1,254 subjects from 6 global collaborators. Sample metadata almost always included a de-identified subject ID, COVID-19 status, age in years and sex. Where available, HLA class I and class II types were taken from metadata supplied by the sample provider and were not determined by assay-based typing. Overall study results and their limits: The amount of clinical and demographic metadata varied by source and participant and was provided uncurated.

TCRbeta CDR3 regions were amplified from genomic DNA by means of the immunoSEQ Assay, a bias-controlled multiplex PCR. Per the authors' processing: Within the assay, amplification of reference gene primers was used to estimate how many nucleated cells each sample contained. To quantify the absolute abundance of each unique TCRbeta CDR3 rearrangement, sequence reads were collapsed and filtered. For each sample, productive Simpson clonality was calculated by taking the square root of Simpson's diversity index across productive rearrangements. TCRdb re-hosts the immuneACCESS table, in-frame sequences only. Its copies lack some clones; in the studies checked, an unresolved V gene accounts for under half of them, and the cause for the rest is not known. Clone size and V and J calls were adopted from that table, with D and trimming inferred from the DNA. For this sample the table gives over 120,000 clones, of which 79% were detected only once. About 5% of the sample is in the top ten clones.

At one collaborating source in Seattle, patients were enrolled during active infection and were followed longitudinally through the course of disease. Whole blood was collected in K2EDTA tubes by collaborating institutions according to the institutions' own protocols. For TCRbeta analysis, collaborator samples were shipped as frozen whole blood, as isolated PBMCs, or as DNA extracted from either sample type. CDR1 and CDR2 are drawn from the germline V gene: MNHNS, SASEGT. A distance of 10 bases separates the germline ends of V and J, which lose 3 bases and 5 bases respectively. There are 13 amino acids in the CDR3, from cysteine to phenylalanine inclusive. Only the CDR3 portion is preserved as DNA: 39 bases, with reading frame beginning at the first base.

Sequencing used peripheral blood. The chain is assembled from TRBV6-1 and TRBJ1-1; TRBD1 is possibly the D segment (5 matching bases). This clonotype originated in a woman between 70 and 85 years old with COVID-19, enrolled during active disease. The CDR3 in this case is CASSEGPWTEAFF. The nucleotide sequence reads as follows: TGTGCCAGCAGTGAGGGGCCGTGGACTGAAGCTTTCTTT.